The 31 T cell receptor beta chains below all came from one sample that was sequenced in a study of circulating CD8 cells and anti-PD-1 response in melanoma. TCR libraries were prepared from around 14 ng of total RNA with the QIAseq Immune Repertoire TCR panel. Using its own MiXCR run on the reads, TCRdb lists one record per CDR3 protein. The sample yields over 400 distinct CDR3 sequences, roughly 6.3% seen once. Sorting of live CD3+CD8+TCRalphabeta+ cells by PD-1 and/or TIGIT gave four subsets. Sequences were derived from CD8+ T cells from PBMCs, sampled at baseline or after one month of anti-PD-1 therapy (not recorded which). Receptor source: a human donor with melanoma.

This clonotype was seen a single time. The V call is TRBV7-2, the J call TRBJ2-7, with a possible D match to TRBD2 (6 bases). The CDR3 consists of 17 residues. The germline gives CDR1 SGHTA, CDR2 FQGNSA. With 6 bases removed from V and 3 bases from J, the gap between germline ends came to 24 bases. CDR3 nucleotide sequence: TGTGCCAGCAGACCCAATATGGCGGGAACTAACGTCTACGAGCAGTACTTC. Translated, it gives CASRPNMAGTNVYEQYF.

This clonotype is termed medium-sized. One base away lies a much larger clone, so this may be a sequencing read error. This likely comes from a read error, as the CDR3 has no conserved phenylalanine or tryptophan at its end. The rearrangement links TRBV27 to TRBJ2-7; 13 bases align to TRBD2. Trimming at V came to 6 bases and at J to 7 bases, leaving 6 bases not matched to a gene. This CDR3 is 14 amino acids long. The germline CDR1 and CDR2 sequences are MNHEY and SMNVEV (reference sequence). The CDR3 region is CASRGTSGNGEQYL. CDR3 nucleotide sequence: TGTGCCAGCAGAGGGACTAGCGGGAATGGAGAGCAGTACCTC.

By proportion, this clonotype is large. The V call is TRBV20-1, the J call TRBJ1-2, with D unclear. V shed 0 bases and J shed 0 bases, with 11 bases lying between them. This CDR3 has 15 amino acids. The germline gives CDR1 DFQATT, CDR2 SNEGSKA (reference sequence). CDR3 DNA: TGCAGTGCTAGAGATGTAGCGGGTGCTAACTATGGCTACACCTTC. This encodes CSARDVAGANYGYTF.

The chain couples TRBV29-1 to TRBJ2-1; D not certain. The CDR3 is made up of 11 amino acids. CDR1 is SQVTM and CDR2 is ANQGSEA in the germline V gene. V was cut by 7 bases and J by 7 bases, with 11 bases left in between. The CDR3 DNA is TGCAGCGCACCCACATGGAATGAGCAGTTCTTC. Its translation is CSAPTWNEQFF.

In its sample, this clonotype ranks as large. The chain employs TRBV4-2 and TRBJ2-4; TRBD1 agrees at 7 bases. Germline CDR1 and CDR2: LGHNA and YNFKEQ. The CDR3 runs to 16 residues. V dropped 1 base and J dropped 3; count of bases not matched to a gene: 6. CDR3: CASSQGDSMVKNIQYF. The CDR3, as DNA: TGTGCCAGCAGCCAAGGGGACAGCATGGTCAAAAACATTCAGTACTTC.

By its share, this clonotype is large. This chain uses TRBV27 with TRBJ2-3; D may be TRBD2 (5 bases). Germline CDR1 reads MNHEY; CDR2 reads SMNVEV (reference sequence). V was clipped by 5 bases and J by 0 bases, with 15 bases between them. CDR3 length: 16 amino acids. CDR3 DNA: TGTGCCAGCAGTCTAGTAGCGAGCCCTAGCACAGATACGCAGTATTTT. Its protein product is CASSLVASPSTDTQYF.

By its share, this clonotype is medium-sized. This chain connects TRBV16 to TRBJ2-1; tentative D call: TRBD2 (7 bases). The V and J ends lost 0 bases and 6 bases respectively, with 15 bases between them. The CDR3 spans 16 residues. CDR1 and CDR2 from the germline V gene are KGHSY and FQNENV. The CDR3 bases are TGTGCCAGCAGCCAATCGGGGGGGCTTATACTCAATGAGCAGTTCTTC. It encodes CASSQSGGLILNEQFF.

This clonotype is medium-sized (0.01 to 0.1%) in the sample. The chain recombines TRBV19 with TRBJ2-1; D is ambiguous. Trimming shortened V by 6 bases and J by 8 bases, and 11 bases separated the two germline ends. This CDR3 has 12 amino acids. Germline values: CDR1 LNHDA, CDR2 SQIVND (reference sequence). This CDR3 is CASSWGEDEQFF. As DNA, the CDR3 is TGTGCCAGTAGCTGGGGTGAGGATGAGCAGTTCTTC.

This clonotype is large (0.1 to 1%) by share. The V call is TRBV2, the J call TRBJ2-7; 8 bases line up with TRBD2. This CDR3 is built from 14 residues. Trimming removed 5 bases from V and 6 bases from J; junction bases left unmatched: 9. From germline, CDR1 is SNHLY and CDR2 FYNNEI. In DNA form, the CDR3 reads TGTGCCAGCAGTCCGGGACTAGGGGTTTTCGAGCAGTACTTC. It codes for CASSPGLGVFEQYF.

By its share, this clonotype is medium-sized. CDR3 coding DNA: TGTGCCAGCAGTCCCCTGACAGGGTTAGGAGAGACCCAGTACTTC. This encodes CASSPLTGLGETQYF. This chain connects TRBV12-3 or TRBV12-4 to TRBJ2-5; 7 nucleotides line up with TRBD1. The V and J ends lost 5 bases and 4 bases, in that order; junction bases with no gene match: 10. The CDR3 has 15 amino acids.

Relative to its sample, this clonotype is large. The J gene is TRBJ1-5, the V gene TRBV20-1; 7 bases match TRBD1. CDR1 and CDR2 (germline): DFQATT, SNEGSKA (reference sequence). The CDR3 runs to 12 residues. J lost 6 bases, V lost 8 bases, and 7 bases had no gene match. The CDR3 here is CSFKGASQPQHF. In DNA, the CDR3 is TGCAGTTTTAAGGGGGCCAGTCAGCCCCAGCATTTT.

This clonotype qualifies as medium-sized. The chain couples TRBV28 to TRBJ2-7; 9 bases fit TRBD1. The CDR3 length is 15 residues. CDR1 and CDR2 from the germline V gene are MDHEN and SYDVKM. Trimming took 6 bases from V and 2 from J; bases not matched to a gene: 8. The CDR3 loop is CASSRGQGTTYEQYF. The CDR3 coding sequence is TGTGCCAGCAGCCGGGGACAGGGCACTACCTACGAGCAGTACTTC.

This clonotype rates as large. The V gene is TRBV11-1, the J gene TRBJ2-2; 10 bases fit TRBD1. The CDR3 runs 15 residues. Trimming removed 6 bases from V and 5 bases from J; junction bases left unmatched: 6. Germline V gene lookup returns CDR1 SGHAT and CDR2 FQDESV (reference sequence). CDR3 residues: CASSSGTGATGELFF. CDR3 sequence (DNA): TGTGCCAGCAGTTCCGGGACAGGGGCTACCGGGGAGCTGTTTTTT.

This clonotype is categorized as large. The chain uses TRBV27 and TRBJ2-3; 11 nucleotides line up with TRBD1. V gave up 4 bases and J gave up 3 bases; unmatched junction bases: 3. CDR1 is MNHEY, CDR2 SMNVEV, per germline (reference sequence). The length of the CDR3 is 15 residues. Written as DNA, the CDR3 is TGTGCCAGCAGTTGGGACAGGGGGTTTACAGATACGCAGTATTTT. It encodes CASSWDRGFTDTQYF.

This clonotype is medium-sized in the sample. The chain employs TRBV18 and TRBJ1-1; the D gene is possibly TRBD1 (5 bases). The CDR3 loop spans 15 amino acids. V was pared by 3 bases and J by 0 bases, with 11 bases between. The V gene's germline CDR1 is KGHSH and CDR2 LQKENI. This CDR3 reads CASSPPTAMNTEAFF. The CDR3 region has the DNA TGTGCCAGCTCACCGCCGACAGCCATGAACACTGAAGCTTTCTTT.

By its share, this clonotype is large (0.1 to 1%). The chain employs TRBV29-1 and TRBJ2-7, with unresolved D. Trimming removed 2 bases at V and 2 bases at J, with 10 bases between. This CDR3 is 13 amino acids long. CDR1 is SQVTM and CDR2 is ANQGSEA in the germline V gene. As DNA, the CDR3 is TGCAGCGTTGAACGCCCTAGTACCTACGAGCAGTACTTC. Translated: CSVERPSTYEQYF.

Judged by abundance, this clonotype is medium-sized. V is TRBV7-8 and J is TRBJ2-7; 7 bases are a match to TRBD1. There are 15 residues in the CDR3. Germline CDR1 and CDR2: SGHVS and FQNEAQ. V gave up 3 bases and J gave up 1 base; unmatched junction bases: 6. CDR3 sequence: CASSFDRDGSYEQYF. CDR3 sequence (DNA): TGTGCCAGCAGCTTCGACAGGGATGGTTCCTACGAGCAGTACTTC.

This clonotype is labeled large. This chain joins TRBV27 and TRBJ2-1; 12 bases match TRBD2. J was trimmed by 10 bases and V by 0 bases; bases with no gene match: 10. Germline loops: CDR1 MNHEY, CDR2 SMNVEV (reference sequence). The CDR3 consists of 17 residues. The CDR3 nucleotides are TGTGCCAGCAGTTTATCGACTGGACTAGCGGGGCCTGGCGAGCAGTTCTTC. Translation gives CASSLSTGLAGPGEQFF.

This clonotype is labeled large. V usage is TRBV30 and J usage is TRBJ2-3; 8 bases are a match to TRBD1. The CDR3 contains 15 residues. The V segment lost 1 base and the J segment 4 bases; nucleotides outside the gene matches: 7. The germline gives CDR1 GTSNPN, CDR2 SVGIG (reference sequence). The CDR3 here is CAWSATGGFADTQYF. The CDR3 DNA follows: TGTGCCTGGAGTGCAACAGGGGGATTCGCAGATACGCAGTATTTT.

By share of the sample, this clonotype is medium-sized. The chain carries TRBV19 and TRBJ2-3, with D perhaps TRBD2 (5 bases). V was trimmed by 3 bases and J by 4 bases, leaving 8 bases between them. The germline V gene encodes CDR1 LNHDA and CDR2 SQIVND (reference sequence). CDR3 size: 13 residues. Written as DNA, the CDR3 is TGTGCCAGTAGTATCGCTAGCCCAGATACGCAGTATTTT. Translation gives CASSIASPDTQYF.

This clonotype is termed medium-sized (0.01 to 0.1%). The chain employs TRBV29-1 and TRBJ2-7; TRBD2 is a possible D gene (7 bases). The CDR3 is 16 amino acids. The germline V gene has CDR1 SQVTM and CDR2 ANQGSEA. V gave up 0 bases and J gave up 3 bases, with 18 bases separating them. The CDR3 nucleotides read TGCAGCGTTGAAGATAAGGGGGGCGGGAGCGTCTACGAGCAGTACTTC. Encoded protein: CSVEDKGGGSVYEQYF.

This clonotype is large by share. This sequence joins TRBV29-1 and TRBJ1-4; 7 bases fit TRBD1. V dropped 6 bases and J dropped 8; count of bases not matched to a gene: 12. This CDR3 spans 14 amino acids. Germline CDR1 and CDR2: SQVTM and ANQGSEA. CDR3 amino acids: CSVTGQASDEKLFF. CDR3 coding DNA: TGCAGCGTAACCGGACAGGCCTCCGACGAAAAACTGTTTTTT. Complete variable domain (other parts from reference TRBV29-1 and TRBJ1-4): SAVISQKPSRDICQRGTSLTIQCQVDSQVTMMFWYRQQPGQSLTLIATANQGSEATYESGFVIDKFPISRPNLTFSTLTVSNMSPEDSSIYLCSVTGQASDEKLFFGSGTQLSVL.

This clonotype is labeled as medium-sized. The chain joins TRBV20-1 to TRBJ2-1; D not resolved. Between the trimmed V and J ends, which lost 3 bases and 0 bases, there was a span of 12 bases. This CDR3 has 15 amino acids. Germline-derived CDR1 and CDR2 are DFQATT and SNEGSKA (reference sequence). Here the CDR3 DNA reads TGCAGTGCTAGTCCACTCCAGAGCTCCTACAATGAGCAGTTCTTC. Encoded protein: CSASPLQSSYNEQFF.

By share, this clonotype ranks as large. V and J are TRBV19 and TRBJ2-1; TRBD1 agrees at 11 bases. Trimming removed 3 bases from V and 7 bases from J; junction bases left unmatched: 2. The CDR3 is made up of 14 amino acids. Per germline, CDR1 LNHDA and CDR2 SQIVND (reference sequence). The CDR3 DNA follows: TGTGCCAGTAGTATGGACAGGGGGCTGAATGAGCAGTTCTTC. This encodes CASSMDRGLNEQFF.

This clonotype is medium-sized within its sample. The chain recombines TRBV5-4 with TRBJ2-2, with 7 nucleotides matching TRBD2. J was trimmed by 6 bases and V by 2 bases; bases with no gene match: 1. This CDR3 contains 13 residues. The germline V gene has CDR1 SGHNT and CDR2 YYREEE (reference sequence). The CDR3 region has the DNA TGTGCCAGCAGCTTTGGGGGGGCCGGGGAGCTGTTTTTT. Its protein is CASSFGGAGELFF.

About this clonotype itself: With a much larger clone just one base away, this may be a read error. The chain joins TRBV28 to TRBJ2-7, with TRBD2 as a possible D gene (6 bases). Germline assignment: CDR1 MDHEN and CDR2 SYDVKM. The CDR3 is made up of 12 amino acids. Trimming removed 11 bases at V and 6 bases at J, with 17 bases between. In DNA, the CDR3 is TGTGCCTGCAAACCGGAGGGTTTCGAGCAGTACTTC. It codes for CACKPEGFEQYF. The entire variable domain, with the rest obtained from reference TRBV28 and TRBJ2-7, is as follows: DVKVTQSSRYLVKRTGEKVFLECVQDMDHENMFWYRQDPGLGLRLIYFSYDVKMKEKGDIPEGYSVSREKKERFSLILESASTNQTSMYLCACKPEGFEQYFGPGTRLTVT.

Sample share makes this clonotype large. The rearrangement joins TRBV20-1 to TRBJ2-1; D is unresolved. Deletions cut 0 bases from V and 0 bases from J, with 9 bases between. The CDR3 has 15 residues. CDR1 is DFQATT, CDR2 SNEGSKA, per germline (reference sequence). CDR3 amino acids: CSARDLESSYNEQFF. DNA of the CDR3: TGCAGTGCTAGAGATCTTGAGAGCTCCTACAATGAGCAGTTCTTC.

In this sample, this clonotype is large. This sequence joins TRBV29-1 and TRBJ2-7, with D perhaps matching TRBD2 (6 bases). This CDR3 comprises 14 residues. Germline CDR1 and CDR2: SQVTM and ANQGSEA. Trimming took off 0 bases at V and 2 bases at J, with 11 bases between the two ends. The CDR3 sequence is CSVEEGTGAYEQYF. In nucleotides, the CDR3 is TGCAGCGTTGAAGAAGGTACGGGAGCCTACGAGCAGTACTTC.

This chain connects TRBV5-1 to TRBJ1-1; no definite D call. CDR3 length equals 13 residues. Trimming stripped 4 bases from V and 6 bases from J, with 13 bases between. Germline V gene data show CDR1 as SGHRS and CDR2 as YFSETQ. The CDR3 loop is CASSLDQLPEAFF. CDR3 in DNA: TGCGCCAGCAGCCTCGACCAGTTGCCTGAAGCTTTCTTT.

By share, this clonotype ranks as large. J is TRBJ2-3 and V is TRBV28; 10 bases align to TRBD2. Germline V CDR1 and CDR2: MDHEN, SYDVKM. The CDR3 consists of 17 residues. V trimming: 2 bases; J trimming: 2 bases; junction bases outside the gene matches: 7. As DNA, the CDR3 is TGTGCCAGCAGTTTAGGGTTAGGACTAGCGGCCACAGATACGCAGTATTTT. Translation: CASSLGLGLAATDTQYF.

This clonotype is labeled large. The chain is built from TRBV27 and TRBJ2-1, with unresolved D. This CDR3 spans 13 amino acids. Germline CDR1 reads MNHEY; CDR2 reads SMNVEV (reference sequence). Trimming pared 6 bases from V and 4 bases from J, leaving 10 bases between. CDR3 DNA: TGTGCCAGCAGATCAGAAATTTACAATGAGCAGTTCTTC. This sequence encodes CASRSEIYNEQFF.